The 12 T cell receptor beta chains listed next were all sequenced from one sample in a study of T cells in Graves' hyperthyroidism and ophthalmopathy. It was RNA transcripts that yielded the amplified TCR beta CDR3 regions. HTBI primers were the set used in a first-round RT-PCR of the TCR CDR3. TCRdb reprocessed the multiplex PCR reads with MiXCR, giving one entry per CDR3 protein. The sample includes roughly 400,000 distinct CDR3 sequences, approximately 25% seen only once; the top ten take about 73%. The specimen was blood. The receptor source for this set is a man aged 45-65 years with Graves' hyperthyroidism.

This chain joins TRBV7-9 and TRBJ2-6; D is possibly TRBD2 (5 bases). Trimming stripped 4 bases from V and 2 bases from J, with 12 bases between. This CDR3 spans 16 amino acids. Germline assignment: CDR1 SEHNR and CDR2 FQNEAQ (reference sequence). The CDR3, as DNA: TGTGCCAGCAGCTGGGGAGCGGCAACTGGGGCCAACGTCCTGACTTTC. It translates to CASSWGAATGANVLTF.

The V gene is TRBV20-1, the J gene TRBJ2-5, with D perhaps given as TRBD1 or TRBD2 (7 bases each). The germline gives CDR1 DFQATT, CDR2 SNEGSKA (reference sequence). Trimming shortened V by 6 bases and J by 6 bases, and 23 bases separated the two germline ends. The CDR3 contains 15 residues. The CDR3 spells CSAAVGGLRGQTQYF. The CDR3 region has the DNA TGCAGTGCCGCGGTTGGGGGACTAAGGGGGCAGACCCAGTACTTC.

The CDR3 spells CASSLARGQQETQYF. As DNA, the CDR3 is TGCGCCAGCAGCTTGGCCAGGGGGCAGCAAGAGACCCAGTACTTC. V is TRBV5-1 and J is TRBJ2-5; 8 nucleotides match TRBD1. The CDR3 is made up of 15 amino acids. The germline V gene encodes CDR1 SGHRS and CDR2 YFSETQ. Unmatched junction bases numbered 3, after V lost 0 bases and J lost 2 bases.

A few counts support this clonotype. For the CDR3, the DNA is TGCAGCGTTGAAGATCCTGGGGCCAACGTCCTGACTTTC. As protein: CSVEDPGANVLTF. V gene TRBV29-1 combines with J gene TRBJ2-6, with no clear D. The CDR3 length is 13 residues. Germline assignment: CDR1 SQVTM and CDR2 ANQGSEA. The V gene lost 0 bases and the J gene lost 2 bases, with 2 bases spanning the gap.

The chain recombines TRBV10-1 with TRBJ2-3, with a weak D call TRBD2 (6 bases). This CDR3 has 13 residues. Trimming left V 4 bases short and J 10 bases short, with 15 bases between. From germline, CDR1 is WNHNN and CDR2 SYGVQD (reference sequence). Here the CDR3 DNA reads TGCGCCAGCAGTGGCGGGGCCGGGTCGGCGCAGTATTTT. It yields the protein CASSGGAGSAQYF.

This clonotype was observed at least ten times. The chain combines TRBV27 with TRBJ2-7; tentative D call: TRBD2 (5 bases). The V and J ends lost 3 bases and 0 bases respectively, with 9 bases between them. This CDR3 comprises 14 residues. CDR1 is MNHEY, CDR2 SMNVEV, per germline (reference sequence). In DNA, the CDR3 is TGTGCCAGCAGTTTTGGCGGGCCCTCCTACGAGCAGTACTTC. This translates into CASSFGGPSYEQYF.

This clonotype was observed many times. The chain couples TRBV5-1 to TRBJ2-1; D not resolved. Deletions cut 4 bases from V and 8 bases from J, with 7 bases between. The CDR3 loop spans 11 amino acids. Germline V lookup: CDR1 SGHRS, CDR2 YFSETQ. The CDR3 sequence is CASSDLDEQFF. CDR3 nucleotide sequence: TGCGCCAGCAGCGATCTGGATGAGCAGTTCTTC.

The rearrangement links TRBV20-1 to TRBJ2-3; TRBD2 matches 11 bases. J gave up 0 bases and V 1 base, and 6 bases lay outside the gene matches. This CDR3 is 17 amino acids long. Germline V lookup: CDR1 DFQATT, CDR2 SNEGSKA (reference sequence). This chain's CDR3 is CSARGLAGGSSTDTQYF. In DNA, the CDR3 is TGCAGTGCTAGAGGCCTAGCGGGAGGATCTAGCACAGATACGCAGTATTTT.

This clonotype was counted between two and nine times. CDR3 DNA: TGTGCCAGCAGCTTGATACCCGGGACTAGCGGGAGTGATGAGCAGTTCTTC. The encoded protein is CASSLIPGTSGSDEQFF. The chain has TRBV7-9 and TRBJ2-1, with 14 bases identical to TRBD2. Per the germline V gene, CDR1 is SEHNR and CDR2 is FQNEAQ (reference sequence). V dropped 3 bases and J dropped 8; count of bases not matched to a gene: 9. There are 17 residues in the CDR3.

This clonotype came up a few times. The chain has TRBV3-1 and TRBJ1-2, with TRBD1 matching over 8 bases. V dropped 4 bases and J dropped 7; count of bases not matched to a gene: 8. The CDR3 covers 14 residues. Germline assignment: CDR1 LGHDT and CDR2 YNNKEL (reference sequence). CDR3 amino acids: CASSPTGTGGGYTF. Here the CDR3 DNA reads TGTGCCAGCAGCCCGACCGGGACAGGTGGTGGCTACACCTTC. Full variable domain (remainder filled in from reference TRBV3-1 and TRBJ1-2): DTAVSQTPKYLVTQMGNDKSIKCEQNLGHDTMYWYKQDSKKFLKIMFSYNNKELIINETVPNRFSPKSPDKAHLNLHINSLELGDSAVYFCASSPTGTGGGYTFGSGTRLTVV.

The CDR3 loop is CATIGNNEQFF. Written as DNA, the CDR3 is TGTGCCACCATCGGCAACAATGAGCAGTTCTTC. The chain has TRBV28 and TRBJ2-1, with unresolved D. Germline values: CDR1 MDHEN, CDR2 SYDVKM. Trimming removed 10 bases at V and 5 bases at J, with 9 bases between. The CDR3 consists of 11 residues.

This clonotype was seen more than once but under ten times. The gene calls are TRBV7-3 and TRBJ1-2; no clear D. Germline loops: CDR1 SGHTA, CDR2 FQGTGA. The germline V and J ends were trimmed by 2 bases and 2 bases, with 15 bases remaining between them. This CDR3 spans 16 amino acids. DNA of the CDR3: TGTGCCAGCAGCTTAGCAGTCTCCCGATACAACTATGGCTACACCTTC. As protein: CASSLAVSRYNYGYTF.